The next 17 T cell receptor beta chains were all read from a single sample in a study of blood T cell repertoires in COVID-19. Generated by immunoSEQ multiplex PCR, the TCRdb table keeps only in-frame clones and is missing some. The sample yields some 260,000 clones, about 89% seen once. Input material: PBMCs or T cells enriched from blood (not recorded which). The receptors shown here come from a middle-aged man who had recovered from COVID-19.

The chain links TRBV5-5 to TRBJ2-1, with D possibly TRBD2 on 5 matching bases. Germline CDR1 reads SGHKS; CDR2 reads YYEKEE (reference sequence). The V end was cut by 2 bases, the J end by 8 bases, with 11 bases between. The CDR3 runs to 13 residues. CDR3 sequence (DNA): TGTGCCAGCAGCTTTCCCAGCGGCGATGAGCAGTTCTTC. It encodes CASSFPSGDEQFF.

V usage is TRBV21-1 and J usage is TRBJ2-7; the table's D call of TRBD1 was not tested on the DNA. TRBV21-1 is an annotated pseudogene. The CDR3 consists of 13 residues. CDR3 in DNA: TGTGCCAGGGACAGGTTCTTCGAGGGCGAGCAGTACTTC. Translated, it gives CARDRFFEGEQYF.

CDR3 nucleotides: TGTGCCACCAGTCAGTTCATTTCCTACGAGCAGTACTTC. It specifies CATSQFISYEQYF. V usage is TRBV15 and J usage is TRBJ2-7; the D is unclear. The germline V and J ends were trimmed by 6 bases and 1 base, with 10 bases remaining between them. The CDR3 is 13 amino acids. Germline V gene lookup returns CDR1 LNHNV and CDR2 YYDKDF (reference sequence).

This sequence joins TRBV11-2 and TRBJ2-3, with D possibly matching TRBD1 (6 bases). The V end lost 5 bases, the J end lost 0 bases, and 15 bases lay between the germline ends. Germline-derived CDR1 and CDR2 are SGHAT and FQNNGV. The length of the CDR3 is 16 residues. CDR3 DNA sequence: TGTGCCAGCAGCCGAACGCTCAGGGGAAGCACAGATACGCAGTATTTT. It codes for CASSRTLRGSTDTQYF.

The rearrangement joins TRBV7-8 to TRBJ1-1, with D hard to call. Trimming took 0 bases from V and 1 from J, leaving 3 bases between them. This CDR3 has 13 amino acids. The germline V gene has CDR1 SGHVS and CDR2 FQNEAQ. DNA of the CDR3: TGTGCCAGCAGCTTAGCTAGGAACACTGAAGCTTTCTTT. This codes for CASSLARNTEAFF.

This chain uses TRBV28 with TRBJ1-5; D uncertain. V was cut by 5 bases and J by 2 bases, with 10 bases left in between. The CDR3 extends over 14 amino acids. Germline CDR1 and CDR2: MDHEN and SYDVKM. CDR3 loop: CASSRGFGNQPQHF. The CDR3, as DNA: TGTGCCAGCAGTCGCGGGTTCGGCAATCAGCCCCAGCATTTT.

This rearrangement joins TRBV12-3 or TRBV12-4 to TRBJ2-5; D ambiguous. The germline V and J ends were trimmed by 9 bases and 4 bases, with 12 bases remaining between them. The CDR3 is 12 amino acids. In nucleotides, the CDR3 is TGTGCCAGTCTGGCTTATGGAGAGACCCAGTACTTC. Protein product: CASLAYGETQYF.

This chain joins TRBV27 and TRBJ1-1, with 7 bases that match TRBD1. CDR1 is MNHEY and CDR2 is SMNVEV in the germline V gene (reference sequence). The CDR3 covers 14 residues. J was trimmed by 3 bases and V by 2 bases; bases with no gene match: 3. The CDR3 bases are TGTGCCAGCAGTTTAGGGGACAGATACACTGAAGCTTTCTTT. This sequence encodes CASSLGDRYTEAFF.

The CDR3 DNA sequence: TGTGCCAGCAGCCAAGACCCCGAGGGAGCGGGGGCGAAGACCCAGTACTTC. It translates to CASSQDPEGAGAKTQYF. V is TRBV4-2 and J is TRBJ2-5; TRBD2 matches at 8 bases. The CDR3 covers 17 residues. Germline V lookup: CDR1 LGHNA, CDR2 YNFKEQ. V lost 0 bases to trimming and J lost 6 bases; unmatched junction nucleotides: 12.

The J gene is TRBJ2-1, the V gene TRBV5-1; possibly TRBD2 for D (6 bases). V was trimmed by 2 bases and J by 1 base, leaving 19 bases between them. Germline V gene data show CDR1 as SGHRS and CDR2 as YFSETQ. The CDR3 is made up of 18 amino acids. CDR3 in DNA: TGCGCCAGCAGCTTTCTCCCTGGAGGGGCCCGGTCCTACAATGAGCAGTTCTTC. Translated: CASSFLPGGARSYNEQFF.

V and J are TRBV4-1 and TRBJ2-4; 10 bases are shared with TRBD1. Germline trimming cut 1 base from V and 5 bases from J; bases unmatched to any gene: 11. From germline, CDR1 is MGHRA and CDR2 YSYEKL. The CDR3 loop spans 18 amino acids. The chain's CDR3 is CASSQGITRDRGENIQYF. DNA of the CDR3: TGCGCCAGCAGCCAAGGGATCACGCGGGACAGGGGCGAAAACATTCAGTACTTC.

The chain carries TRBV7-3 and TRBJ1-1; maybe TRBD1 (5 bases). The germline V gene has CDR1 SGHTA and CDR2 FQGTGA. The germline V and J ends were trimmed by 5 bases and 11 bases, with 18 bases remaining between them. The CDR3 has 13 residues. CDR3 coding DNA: TGTGCCAGCAGCCCGGGTGAATGGGGCGCCGCTTTCTTT. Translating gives CASSPGEWGAAFF.

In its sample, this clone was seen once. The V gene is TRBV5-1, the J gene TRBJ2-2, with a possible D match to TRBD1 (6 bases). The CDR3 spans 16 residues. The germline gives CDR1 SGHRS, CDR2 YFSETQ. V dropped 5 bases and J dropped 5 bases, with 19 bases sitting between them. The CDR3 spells CASRLASDSRTGELFF. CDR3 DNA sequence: TGCGCCAGCAGACTGGCCTCGGACAGTCGGACCGGGGAGCTGTTTTTT.

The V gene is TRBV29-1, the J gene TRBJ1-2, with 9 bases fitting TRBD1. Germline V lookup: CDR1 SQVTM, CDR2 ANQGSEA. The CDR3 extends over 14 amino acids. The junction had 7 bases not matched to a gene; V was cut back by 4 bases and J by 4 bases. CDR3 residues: CSVGQGGLGYGYTF. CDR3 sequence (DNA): TGCAGCGTTGGACAGGGGGGCTTGGGCTATGGCTACACCTTC.

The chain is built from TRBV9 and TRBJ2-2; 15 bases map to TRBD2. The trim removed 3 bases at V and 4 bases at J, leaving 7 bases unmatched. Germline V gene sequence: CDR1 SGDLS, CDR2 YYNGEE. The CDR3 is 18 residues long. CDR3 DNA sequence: TGTGCCAGCAGCGAGAGGGGGACTAGCGGGAGGCGCACCGGGGAGCTGTTTTTT. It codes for CASSERGTSGRRTGELFF. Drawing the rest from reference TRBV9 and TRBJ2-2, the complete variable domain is DSGVTQTPKHLITATGQRVTLRCSPRSGDLSVYWYQQSLDQGLQFLIQYYNGEERAKGNILERFSAQQFPDLHSELNLSSLELGDSALYFCASSERGTSGRRTGELFFGEGSRLTVL.

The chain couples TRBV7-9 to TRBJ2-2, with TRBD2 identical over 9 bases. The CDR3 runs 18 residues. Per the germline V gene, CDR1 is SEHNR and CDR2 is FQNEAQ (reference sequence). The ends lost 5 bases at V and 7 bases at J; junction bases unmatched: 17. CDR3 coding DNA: TGTGCCAGCAGCCCCTTCGAGGGCCGCGGGGGGGCTGACGGGGAGCTGTTTTTT. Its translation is CASSPFEGRGGADGELFF.

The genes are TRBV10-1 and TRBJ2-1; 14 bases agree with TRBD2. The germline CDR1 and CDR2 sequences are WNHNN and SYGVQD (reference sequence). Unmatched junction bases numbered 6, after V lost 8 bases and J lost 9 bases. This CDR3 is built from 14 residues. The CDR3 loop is CASSGLAGAGEQFF. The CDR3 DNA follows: TGCGCCAGCTCGGGACTAGCGGGGGCGGGTGAGCAGTTCTTC.